These T cell receptor beta chains were read from a single sample in a study of blood T cell dynamics during melanoma immunotherapy. Sequencing used immunoSEQ multiplex PCR; TCRdb keeps in-frame clones, though not all of them. Of around 10,000 clones in the sample, 80% to 90% were seen once. The material sequenced was blood, taken from a patient treated with checkpoint blockade. The receptors were gathered from a human donor with melanoma. Both conserved end residues are part of each CDR3. Fields, in order: J gene, clone size, D gene, V gene, CDR3 protein, CDR3 DNA. The D gene is left open where the match is weak. Not all rows give a size; the values are once, few, many and, for expanded clones, a class.

TRBJ2-2	once	.	TRBV7-8	CASSWGTGELFF	TGTGCCAGCAGCTGGGGTACCGGGGAGCTGTTTTTT
TRBJ1-4	once	.	TRBV11-2	CASSRPATNEKLFF	TGTGCCAGCAGCCGACCGGCAACTAATGAAAAACTGTTTTTT
TRBJ1-1	few	.	TRBV5-4	CASSLTGSNTEAFF	TGTGCCAGCAGCTTGACGGGGTCGAACACTGAAGCTTTCTTT
TRBJ2-3	.	.	TRBV18	CASSPSSANADTQYF	TGTGCCAGCTCACCCTCCTCGGCTAACGCAGATACGCAGTATTTT
TRBJ2-7	.	.	TRBV4-2	CASSQDLESFYEQYF	TGTGCCAGCAGCCAAGATCTTGAGAGCTTCTACGAGCAGTACTTC
TRBJ2-5	once	.	TRBV4-2	CASSQDRAGLQETQYF	TGTGCCAGCAGCCAAGATCGAGCGGGCCTTCAAGAGACCCAGTACTTC
TRBJ2-2	.	.	TRBV27	CASGIRNGELFF	TGTGCCAGCGGAATAAGGAACGGGGAGCTGTTTTTT
TRBJ2-7	.	TRBD2	TRBV4-3	CASRRGLAGSYEQYF	TGCGCCAGCAGACGAGGACTAGCGGGCTCCTACGAGCAGTACTTC
TRBJ1-1	once	.	TRBV10-3	CAIGSGNLNTEAFF	TGTGCCATCGGGTCAGGAAATCTGAACACTGAAGCTTTCTTT
TRBJ2-2	.	TRBD1	TRBV18	CASFGQGRGYSKDTGELFF	TGTGCCAGCTTCGGACAGGGGAGAGGGTATTCGAAGGACACCGGGGAGCTGTTTTTT
TRBJ1-3	.	.	TRBV19	CASSPRTDSGNTIYF	TGTGCCAGTAGTCCCAGGACCGATTCTGGAAACACCATATATTTT
TRBJ2-2	few	.	TRBV30	CAWSALSNTGELFF	TGTGCCTGGAGTGCCCTATCGAACACCGGGGAGCTGTTTTTT
TRBJ1-5	.	.	TRBV5-1	CASSLDPTVQPQHF	TGCGCCAGCAGCTTGGACCCGACAGTTCAGCCCCAGCATTTT
TRBJ1-2	.	TRBD1	TRBV28	CASSPDRGYYGYTF	TGTGCCAGCAGCCCGGACAGGGGGTACTATGGCTACACCTTC
TRBJ2-1	once	.	TRBV15	CATNLEGQRGEQFF	TGTGCCACCAACCTGGAGGGACAGAGGGGTGAGCAGTTCTTC
TRBJ2-2	.	.	TRBV5-1	CASSLVQLNTGELFF	TGCGCCAGCAGCTTGGTGCAGTTGAACACCGGGGAGCTGTTTTTT
TRBJ1-5	.	.	TRBV6-6	CASSFSNQPQHF	TGTGCCAGCAGTTTCTCAAATCAGCCCCAGCATTTT
TRBJ2-7	.	TRBD1	TRBV7-2	CASSPETGAGYEQYF	TGTGCCAGCAGCCCGGAGACAGGGGCCGGCTACGAGCAGTACTTC
TRBJ1-1	.	.	TRBV5-5	CASSLTLRVEGEAFF	TGTGCCAGCAGCTTAACCCTTCGGGTAGAAGGTGAAGCTTTCTTT